A selection of T cell receptor beta chains follows, all from one sample in a study of blood T cell repertoires in COVID-19. The method was immunoSEQ multiplex PCR; TCRdb's version includes in-frame clones alone and lacks a portion of them. The table includes about 260,000 clones, 80% to 90% detected once. Sequencing was performed on peripheral blood. The source is a woman aged 40 to 50 who had recovered from COVID-19. The CDR3 runs from the conserved cysteine through the conserved F or W. A D gene is named only where the DNA matches it firmly. Size tells how often a clone was seen (once, few, many) or the class of an expanded clone, and some rows leave it out.

j_call v_call clone_size d_call cdr3_aa cdr3_nt
TRBJ2-3 TRBV7-9 . TRBD2 CASSFLAGGDTQYF TGTGCCAGCAGCTTCCTAGCGGGGGGTGATACGCAGTATTTT
TRBJ2-1 TRBV29-1 . TRBD2 CSSLAGGNNEQFF TGCAGCTCACTAGCGGGGGGAAACAATGAGCAGTTCTTC
TRBJ1-5 TRBV27 once . CASSFTGRGQPQHF TGTGCCAGCAGTTTTACAGGGAGGGGTCAGCCCCAGCATTTT
TRBJ1-5 TRBV5-4 . TRBD1 CASREDRGPQHF TGTGCCAGCAGGGAGGACAGGGGGCCCCAGCATTTT
TRBJ2-7 TRBV30 . TRBD2 CAWNPPSGGDEQYF TGTGCCTGGAATCCCCCGAGCGGGGGGGACGAGCAGTACTTC
TRBJ2-7 TRBV18 . TRBD1 CASSTGQGYEQYF TGTGCCAGCTCAACAGGACAGGGCTACGAGCAGTACTTC
TRBJ2-2 TRBV10-2 few TRBD2 CASQLLAGGGTGELFF TGCGCCAGCCAACTCTTAGCGGGTGGGGGCACCGGGGAGCTGTTTTTT
TRBJ1-4 TRBV7-9 . . CASSSTGNIEKLFF TGTGCCAGCAGCTCTACAGGGAATATAGAAAAACTGTTTTTT
TRBJ1-5 TRBV6-5 . . CASSYGEGWSQHF TGTGCCAGCAGTTACGGGGAGGGGTGGTCCCAGCATTTT
TRBJ1-1 TRBV30 . TRBD1 CAWSVYRGTEAFF TGTGCCTGGAGTGTTTACAGGGGCACTGAAGCTTTCTTT
TRBJ2-5 TRBV5-1 . . CASSLVGGANQETQYF TGCGCCAGCAGCTTGGTAGGGGGGGCAAACCAAGAGACCCAGTACTTC
TRBJ1-1 TRBV6-4 . . CASSAPAGEGLNTEAFF TGTGCCAGCAGTGCCCCGGCAGGGGAAGGGTTGAACACTGAAGCTTTCTTT
TRBJ2-3 TRBV7-9 . . CASLRGALGDTQYF TGTGCCAGCCTTCGGGGGGCCCTTGGGGATACGCAGTATTTT
TRBJ2-7 TRBV12-3/TRBV12-4 . . CASSFNRAYEQYF TGTGCCAGCAGTTTTAACAGGGCCTACGAGCAGTACTTC
TRBJ1-2 TRBV30 . . CAWSAGGGTRGYTF TGTGCCTGGAGTGCGGGAGGTGGGACTCGGGGCTACACCTTC
TRBJ1-1 TRBV3-1/TRBV3-2 few . CASSQDSGGDTEAFF TGTGCCAGCAGCCAAGACTCGGGGGGGGACACTGAAGCTTTCTTT
TRBJ1-4 TRBV15 . . CATRGGRLMRATNEKLFF TGTGCCACCAGGGGGGGTCGGTTAATGCGTGCAACTAATGAAAAACTGTTTTTT
TRBJ2-7 TRBV18 . . CASSPYRESSYEQYF TGTGCCAGCTCACCCTACAGGGAGAGCTCCTACGAGCAGTACTTC
TRBJ1-1 TRBV18 . TRBD1 CASSLDRAGVTEAFF TGTGCCAGCTCGCTCGACAGGGCAGGAGTGACTGAAGCTTTCTTT
TRBJ1-6 TRBV7-8 . TRBD1 CASSLGTGGRSPLHF TGTGCCAGCAGCTTAGGGACAGGGGGCAGGTCACCCCTCCACTTT
TRBJ2-7 TRBV27 . . CASSLGRGDEQYF TGTGCCAGCAGTTTGGGCAGGGGCGACGAGCAGTACTTC
TRBJ1-6 TRBV5-4 many . CASSLRGVLLDSPLHF TGTGCCAGCAGCTTGCGGGGGGTCCTCTTGGATTCACCCCTCCACTTT
TRBJ1-1 TRBV5-1 once . CASSRTGTGRGDTEAFF TGCGCCAGCAGCCGTACAGGAACTGGAAGGGGCGACACTGAAGCTTTCTTT